One sample yielded the 19 T cell receptor beta chains listed below, sequenced in a study of T-cell reconstitution after alpha-beta-depleted transplantation in children. Unique molecular identifiers were incorporated when the TCRbeta library was constructed. TCRdb reanalysed the PCR reads using MiXCR and keeps one entry per CDR3 protein. The sample lists about 640,000 distinct CDR3 sequences, around 13% occurring once. This sample comprised PBMCs, mostly from graft donor cells, obtained 360 days after TCRalphabeta/CD19-depleted stem cell transplant. The origin of the receptors is a male patient aged 10-17 years who had a stem cell transplant for acute myeloid leukemia, so the T cells may come from the graft donor.

V usage is TRBV7-9 and J usage is TRBJ2-1; TRBD2 might be the D (6 bases). There are 15 residues in the CDR3. Germline values: CDR1 SEHNR, CDR2 FQNEAQ (reference sequence). V lost 0 bases, J lost 6 bases, and 12 bases lay in between. DNA of the CDR3: TGTGCCAGCAGCTTAGCGGGAGGATGGGGCAATGAGCAGTTCTTC. It encodes CASSLAGGWGNEQFF.

Ten or more counts support this clonotype. The rearrangement uses TRBV12-3 or TRBV12-4 and TRBJ1-1, with a weak D call TRBD1 (6 bases). The CDR3 has 13 residues. Trimming removed 6 bases at V and 3 bases at J, with 11 bases between. CDR3 region: CASRPQGYTEAFF. CDR3 bases: TGTGCCAGCAGACCTCAGGGGTACACTGAAGCTTTCTTT.

The chain recombines TRBV11-2 with TRBJ2-5; 8 positions match TRBD2. CDR1 and CDR2 (germline): SGHAT, FQNNGV. The CDR3 has 13 residues. V dropped 5 bases and J dropped 12; count of bases not matched to a gene: 11. CDR3 bases: TGTGCCAGCAGCCCGTCTCCGGGACTAGGGAAGTACTTC. Amino acids: CASSPSPGLGKYF.

This chain connects TRBV20-1 to TRBJ2-7; a possible D gene is TRBD1 (6 bases). Germline assignment: CDR1 DFQATT and CDR2 SNEGSKA (reference sequence). This CDR3 comprises 18 residues. V was trimmed by 0 bases and J by 2 bases, leaving 23 bases between them. The CDR3 sequence is CSARDNRALLTFAYEQYV. CDR3 nucleotide sequence: TGCAGTGCTAGAGATAACAGGGCGCTCCTAACTTTCGCCTACGAGCAGTACGTC.

The V and J genes are TRBV6-2 or TRBV6-3 and TRBJ2-2; 9 nucleotides line up with TRBD2. Unmatched junction bases numbered 9, after V lost 6 bases and J lost 1 base. The CDR3 is 17 amino acids. CDR1 and CDR2 from the germline V gene are MNHEY and SVGEGT. The CDR3, as DNA: TGTGCCAGCAGACGGGGACTAGCAGACTTGAACACCGGGGAGCTGTTTTTT. It encodes CASRRGLADLNTGELFF.

This clonotype has ten or more counts. The chain links TRBV5-1 to TRBJ2-1; the D gene is possibly TRBD2 (5 bases). The germline V gene has CDR1 SGHRS and CDR2 YFSETQ. This CDR3 region has 17 residues. The V gene lost 4 bases and the J gene lost 0 bases, with 17 bases spanning the gap. CDR3 in DNA: TGCGCCAGCAGCGCGGCACGGCGGGCGCGCTCCTACAATGAGCAGTTCTTC. Translation gives CASSAARRARSYNEQFF.

The chain links TRBV15 to TRBJ2-3; a weak D match, TRBD2 (6 bases). Germline lookup yields CDR1 LNHNV and CDR2 YYDKDF (reference sequence). Trimming took off 4 bases at V and 3 bases at J, with 17 bases between the two ends. The CDR3 consists of 16 residues. For the CDR3, the DNA is TGTGCCACCAGCAATCGGGTCGGGAGAGGGACAGATACGCAGTATTTT. Protein product: CATSNRVGRGTDTQYF. Drawing the rest from reference TRBV15 and TRBJ2-3, the complete variable domain is DAMVIQNPRYQVTQFGKPVTLSCSQTLNHNVMYWYQQKSSQAPKLLFHYYDKDFNNEADTPDNFQSRRPNTSFCFLDIRSPGLGDTAMYLCATSNRVGRGTDTQYFGPGTRLTVL.

This clonotype showed up many times. The rearrangement links TRBV28 to TRBJ1-5; 8 positions match TRBD1. Germline V gene lookup returns CDR1 MDHEN and CDR2 SYDVKM. After removal of 6 bases from V and 0 bases from J, the junction contained 7 bases not matched to a gene. The CDR3 sequence is 16 residues long. The CDR3 bases are TGTGCCAGCAGCCCAGGGGGCATCTATAGCAATCAGCCCCAGCATTTT. Translated: CASSPGGIYSNQPQHF.

This clonotype was found a few times. The chain is built from TRBV27 and TRBJ2-7; TRBD1 or TRBD2 may be the D gene (7 bases each). This CDR3 contains 16 residues. Germline values: CDR1 MNHEY, CDR2 SMNVEV (reference sequence). Trimming left V 5 bases short and J 4 bases short, with 21 bases between. The CDR3 spells CASSLQTGTNFYEQYF. The CDR3 DNA sequence: TGTGCCAGCAGTCTCCAGACAGGGACTAACTTTTACGAGCAGTACTTC.

This chain joins TRBV6-4 and TRBJ2-3; tentatively, D is TRBD1 or TRBD2 (5 bases each). With 0 bases removed from V and 6 bases from J, the gap between germline ends came to 13 bases. The germline V gene has CDR1 MRHNA and CDR2 SNTAGT. The CDR3 sequence is 15 residues long. The CDR3 region is CASSDSGTLGDTQYF. CDR3 nucleotides: TGTGCCAGCAGTGACTCCGGGACGTTAGGGGATACGCAGTATTTT.

This clonotype was seen only a few times. V is TRBV20-1 and J is TRBJ2-4; D gene ambiguous. The CDR3 is 14 amino acids. V lost 3 bases to trimming and J lost 7 bases, with 16 bases between them. Germline CDR1 reads DFQATT; CDR2 reads SNEGSKA (reference sequence). The CDR3 loop reads CSASMLVINNIQYF. As DNA, the CDR3 is TGCAGTGCTAGCATGTTAGTGATCAACAACATTCAGTACTTC.

In this sample, this clonotype turned up a few times. This chain connects TRBV6-5 to TRBJ2-2; no clear D gene. V was shortened by 0 bases and J by 6 bases, with 5 bases between the two germline ends. The CDR3 contains 13 residues. The germline V gene has CDR1 MNHEY and CDR2 SVGAGI. The CDR3 nucleotides are TGTGCCAGCAGTTACTCAATCGCCGGGGAGCTGTTTTTT. Amino acids: CASSYSIAGELFF.

This clonotype was observed a few times. This sequence joins TRBV6-5 and TRBJ2-5; TRBD2 is a possible D gene (5 bases). V lost 6 bases and J lost 3, with 14 bases in between. This CDR3 region has 14 residues. Per the germline V gene, CDR1 is MNHEY and CDR2 is SVGAGI. The CDR3 loop is CASSSYGLKETQYF. As DNA, the CDR3 is TGTGCCAGCAGCTCTTACGGACTGAAAGAGACCCAGTACTTC.

The V and J genes are TRBV12-3 or TRBV12-4 and TRBJ2-5; D gene unclear. The germline V and J ends were trimmed by 7 bases and 1 base, with 10 bases remaining between them. This CDR3 comprises 13 residues. As DNA, the CDR3 is TGTGCCAGCACCCCAGACATCCAAGAGACCCAGTACTTC. As protein: CASTPDIQETQYF.

CDR3 in DNA: TGTGCCAGCAGACCAATTGGGCCCCCCTCACTGGGGACCGGGGAGCTGTTTTTT. Its protein is CASRPIGPPSLGTGELFF. The chain employs TRBV7-3 and TRBJ2-2; no clear D. Trimming took off 6 bases at V and 5 bases at J, with 25 bases between the two ends. CDR3 length: 18 residues. Germline CDR1 SGHTA, CDR2 FQGTGA.

The rearrangement joins TRBV13 to TRBJ2-7; the D gene is possibly TRBD1 (7 bases). Germline-derived CDR1 and CDR2 are PRHDT and FYEKMQ (reference sequence). V was trimmed by 6 bases and J by 3 bases, leaving 15 bases between them. The CDR3 length is 14 residues. This CDR3 is CASRYQGGHYEQYF. The CDR3 nucleotides read TGTGCCAGCAGATACCAGGGGGGCCACTACGAGCAGTACTTC.

This chain uses TRBV6-2 or TRBV6-3 with TRBJ2-1, with a possible D match to TRBD2 (5 bases). The germline V and J ends were trimmed by 5 bases and 3 bases, with 14 bases remaining between them. The V gene's germline CDR1 is MNHEY and CDR2 SVGEGT. This CDR3 has 15 residues. The CDR3 region has the DNA TGTGCCAGCAGTACCGGGAAATTCCACTACAATGAGCAGTTCTTC. Protein product: CASSTGKFHYNEQFF.

V gene TRBV14 combines with J gene TRBJ2-1; unclear D gene. The CDR3 totals 15 residues. V lost 0 bases and J 4 bases, leaving 10 bases between the germline ends. Per germline, CDR1 SGHDN and CDR2 FVKESK. The CDR3 loop reads CASSQDRGIYNEQFF. CDR3 sequence (DNA): TGTGCCAGCAGCCAAGATCGTGGGATTTACAATGAGCAGTTCTTC.

This chain uses TRBV12-3 or TRBV12-4 with TRBJ2-7; tentatively, D is TRBD2 (5 bases). With 6 bases removed from V and 10 bases from J, the gap between germline ends came to 19 bases. The CDR3 covers 13 residues. The CDR3 loop is CASSSMTRARQYF. The CDR3 bases are TGTGCCAGCAGCAGTATGACGAGGGCCCGTCAGTACTTC.